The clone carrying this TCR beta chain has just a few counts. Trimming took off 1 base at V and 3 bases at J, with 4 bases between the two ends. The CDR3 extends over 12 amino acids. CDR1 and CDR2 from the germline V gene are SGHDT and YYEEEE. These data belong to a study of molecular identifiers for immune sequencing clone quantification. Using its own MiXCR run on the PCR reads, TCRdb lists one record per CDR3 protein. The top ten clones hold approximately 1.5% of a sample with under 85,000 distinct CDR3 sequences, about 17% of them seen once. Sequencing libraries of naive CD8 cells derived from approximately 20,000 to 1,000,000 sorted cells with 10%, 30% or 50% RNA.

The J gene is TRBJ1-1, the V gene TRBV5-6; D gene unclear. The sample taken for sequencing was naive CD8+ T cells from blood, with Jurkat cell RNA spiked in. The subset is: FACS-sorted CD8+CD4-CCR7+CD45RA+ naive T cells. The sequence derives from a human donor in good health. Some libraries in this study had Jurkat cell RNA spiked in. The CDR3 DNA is TGTGCCAGCAGCTTGCAAGACACTGAAGCTTTCTTT. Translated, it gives CASSLQDTEAFF. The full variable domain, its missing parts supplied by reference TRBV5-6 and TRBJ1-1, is DAGVTQSPTHLIKTRGQQVTLRCSPKSGHDTVSWYQQALGQGPQFIFQYYEEEERQRGNFPDRFSGHQFPNYSSELNVNALLLGDSALYLCASSLQDTEAFFGQGTRLTVV.